Sequencing of this T cell receptor beta chain was carried out in a study of T-cell reconstitution after alpha-beta-depleted transplantation in children. J lost 4 bases, V lost 3 bases, and 18 bases had no gene match. Germline loops: CDR1 MNHEY, CDR2 SMNVEV (reference sequence). The CDR3 sequence is 19 residues long. A TCRbeta library incorporating unique molecular identifiers was prepared. MiXCR, run by TCRdb on the PCR reads, gives a single entry per CDR3 protein. The sample carries approximately 800,000 distinct CDR3 sequences, about 16% recorded once. This clonotype showed up just a few times. This sequence joins TRBV27 and TRBJ2-1; 7 bases match TRBD2. The receptor comes from a male patient younger than 18 who had a stem cell transplant for acute lymphoblastic leukemia, so the T cells may come from the graft donor. The source material was PBMCs, mostly from graft donor cells, sampled 360 days after TCRalphabeta/CD19-depleted stem cell transplant. The CDR3 sequence: CASSFLPGAGAFPYNEQFF. The CDR3 region has the DNA TGTGCCAGCAGTTTCCTCCCTGGGGCGGGAGCCTTCCCATACAATGAGCAGTTCTTC.